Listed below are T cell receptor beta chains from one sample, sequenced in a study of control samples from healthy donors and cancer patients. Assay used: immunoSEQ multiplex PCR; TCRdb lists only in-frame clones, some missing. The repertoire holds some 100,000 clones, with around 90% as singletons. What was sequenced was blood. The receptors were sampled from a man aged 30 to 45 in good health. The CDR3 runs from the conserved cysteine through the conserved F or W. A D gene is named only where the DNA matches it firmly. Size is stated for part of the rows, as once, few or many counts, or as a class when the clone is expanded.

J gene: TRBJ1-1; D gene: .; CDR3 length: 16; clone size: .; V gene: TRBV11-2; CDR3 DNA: TGTGCCAGCAGCTTAGATTGGGGGAATAGGAACACTGAAGCTTTCTTT; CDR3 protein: CASSLDWGNRNTEAFF
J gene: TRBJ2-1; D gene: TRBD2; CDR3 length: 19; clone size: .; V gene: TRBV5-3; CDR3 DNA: TGTGCCAGAAGCTTGGGGGGGACTAGCGGGAGTCGTGATTACAATGAGCAGTTCTTC; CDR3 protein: CARSLGGTSGSRDYNEQFF
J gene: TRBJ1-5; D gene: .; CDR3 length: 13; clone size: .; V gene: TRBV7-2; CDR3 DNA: TGTGCCAGCGGCAAAGGGCCTAATCAGCCCCAGCATTTT; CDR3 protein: CASGKGPNQPQHF
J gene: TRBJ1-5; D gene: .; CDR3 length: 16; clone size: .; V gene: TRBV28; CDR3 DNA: TGTGCCAGCAGTTTTGGTATCGTCGGAAGCAATCAGCCCCAGCATTTT; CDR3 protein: CASSFGIVGSNQPQHF
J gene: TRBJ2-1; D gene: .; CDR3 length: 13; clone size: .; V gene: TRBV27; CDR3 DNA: TGTGCCAGCAGTTTATCAGTAAACAATGAGCAGTTCTTC; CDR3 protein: CASSLSVNNEQFF
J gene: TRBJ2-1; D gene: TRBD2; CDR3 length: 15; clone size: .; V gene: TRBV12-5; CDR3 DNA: TGTGCTAGTGGTTCGAATAGCGGGGGTTACAATGAGCAGTTCTTC; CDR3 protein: CASGSNSGGYNEQFF
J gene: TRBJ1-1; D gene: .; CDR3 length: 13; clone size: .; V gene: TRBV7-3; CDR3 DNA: TGTGCCAGCAAGGCAGGGAAAAACACTGAAGCTTTCTTT; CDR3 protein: CASKAGKNTEAFF
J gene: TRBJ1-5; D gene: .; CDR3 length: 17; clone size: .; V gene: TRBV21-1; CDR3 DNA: TGTGCCAGCACCAATCACAGGGGACACATCGAGGGTCAGCCCCAGCATTTT; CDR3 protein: CASTNHRGHIEGQPQHF
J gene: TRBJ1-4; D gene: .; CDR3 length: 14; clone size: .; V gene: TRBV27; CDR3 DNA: TGTGCCAGCAGTTTTGTGGGGGCTAATGAAAAACTGTTTTTT; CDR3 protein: CASSFVGANEKLFF
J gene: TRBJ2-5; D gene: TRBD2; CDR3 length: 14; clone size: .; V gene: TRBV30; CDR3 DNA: TGTGCCTGGATTAGCGGGAGGTCGCAAGAGACCCAGTACTTC; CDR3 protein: CAWISGRSQETQYF
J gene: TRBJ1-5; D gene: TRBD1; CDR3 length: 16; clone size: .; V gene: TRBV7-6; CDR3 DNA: TGTGCCAGCAGCCAGGGGGACAGTTATAGCAATCAGCCCCAGCATTTT; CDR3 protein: CASSQGDSYSNQPQHF
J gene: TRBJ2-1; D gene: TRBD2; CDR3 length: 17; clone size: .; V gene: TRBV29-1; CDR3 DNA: TGCAGCGTTGAAGGGTTCCGGAGCGGGACCCTCGACAATGAGCAGTTCTTC; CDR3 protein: CSVEGFRSGTLDNEQFF
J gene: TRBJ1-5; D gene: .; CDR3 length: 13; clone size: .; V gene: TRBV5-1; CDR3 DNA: TGCGCCAGCAGCTTTAAGAGCGATCAGCCCCAGCATTTT; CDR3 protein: CASSFKSDQPQHF
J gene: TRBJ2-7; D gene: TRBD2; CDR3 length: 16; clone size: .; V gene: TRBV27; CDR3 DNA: TGTGCCAGCAGTTTATCAGCGGGCGGGGGACCCTACGAGCAGTACTTC; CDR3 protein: CASSLSAGGGPYEQYF
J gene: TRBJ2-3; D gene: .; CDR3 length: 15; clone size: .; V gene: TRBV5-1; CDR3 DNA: TGCGCCAGCAGCTTGGCCCCCGGGGGGCGAAATACGCAGTATTTT; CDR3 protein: CASSLAPGGRNTQYF
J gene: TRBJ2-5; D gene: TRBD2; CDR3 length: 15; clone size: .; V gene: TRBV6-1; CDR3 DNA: TGTGCCAGCAGTGAACTAGCGGGAAGTCCAGAGACCCAGTACTTC; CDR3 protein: CASSELAGSPETQYF
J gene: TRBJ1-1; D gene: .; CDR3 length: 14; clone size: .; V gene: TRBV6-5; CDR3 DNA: TGTGCCAGCAACTCGGGAGGGAGTATCACTGAAGCTTTCTTT; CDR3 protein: CASNSGGSITEAFF
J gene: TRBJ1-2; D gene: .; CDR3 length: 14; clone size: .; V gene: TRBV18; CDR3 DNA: TGTGCCAGCTCACCAGGAAACTCTAACTATGGCTACACCTTC; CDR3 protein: CASSPGNSNYGYTF
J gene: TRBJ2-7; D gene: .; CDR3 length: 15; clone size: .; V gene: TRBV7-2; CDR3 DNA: TGTGCCAGCAGCCGGGGGGCTGTAAATTTGGGCGAGCAGTACTTC; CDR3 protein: CASSRGAVNLGEQYF
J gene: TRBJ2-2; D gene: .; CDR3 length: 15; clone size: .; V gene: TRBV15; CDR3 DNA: TGTGCCACCAGCGAGAGGGGATCGAACACCGGGGAGCTGTTTTTT; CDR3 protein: CATSERGSNTGELFF
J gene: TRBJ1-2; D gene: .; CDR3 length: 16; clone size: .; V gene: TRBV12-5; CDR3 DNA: TGTGCTAGTGGTTGGAACACAGGGTGGGGGAACTATGGCTACACCTTC; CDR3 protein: CASGWNTGWGNYGYTF
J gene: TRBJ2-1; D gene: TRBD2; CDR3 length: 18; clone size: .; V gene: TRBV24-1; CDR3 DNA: TGTGCCACCAGTGGGGGCGGGAGGGCCCATAATTACTACAATGAGCAGTTCTTC; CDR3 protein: CATSGGGRAHNYYNEQFF
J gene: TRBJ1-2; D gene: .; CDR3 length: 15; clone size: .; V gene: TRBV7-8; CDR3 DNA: TGTGCCAGCAGCCGAGGGACACCGGAGGTATATGGCTACACCTTC; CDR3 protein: CASSRGTPEVYGYTF
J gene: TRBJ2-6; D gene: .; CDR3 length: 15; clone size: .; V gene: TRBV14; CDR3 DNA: TGTGCCAGCAGCCAACTAGAGGCTGGGGCCAACGTCCTGACTTTC; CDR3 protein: CASSQLEAGANVLTF
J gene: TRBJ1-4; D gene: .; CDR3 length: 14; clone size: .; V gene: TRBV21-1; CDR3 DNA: TGTGCCAGCAGCCACCAGGCGGACAATGAAAAACTGTTTTTT; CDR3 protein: CASSHQADNEKLFF
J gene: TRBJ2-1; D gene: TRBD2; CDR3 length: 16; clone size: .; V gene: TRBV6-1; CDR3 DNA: TGTGCCAGCAGTGAATCGGCTAGCGGGAGCCCCAATGAGCAGTTCTTC; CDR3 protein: CASSESASGSPNEQFF
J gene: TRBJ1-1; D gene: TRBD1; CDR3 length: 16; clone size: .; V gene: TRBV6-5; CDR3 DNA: TGTGCCAGCAGTTATCAGCCGGGACAGATGAACACTGAAGCTTTCTTT; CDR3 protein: CASSYQPGQMNTEAFF
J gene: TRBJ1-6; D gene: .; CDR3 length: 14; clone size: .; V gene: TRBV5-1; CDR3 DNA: TGCGCCAGCAGCTTGGACGGGGGGGGTTCACCCCTCCACTTT; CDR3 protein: CASSLDGGGSPLHF
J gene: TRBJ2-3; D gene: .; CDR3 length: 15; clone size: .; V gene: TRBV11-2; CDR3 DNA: TGTGCCAGCAGCTTACCTGGGTCTAGCACAGATACGCAGTATTTT; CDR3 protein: CASSLPGSSTDTQYF
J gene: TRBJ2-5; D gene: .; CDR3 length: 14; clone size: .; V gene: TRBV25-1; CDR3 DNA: TGTGCCAGCAGTGACATGTCTGGCGGAGAGACCCAGTACTTC; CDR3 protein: CASSDMSGGETQYF
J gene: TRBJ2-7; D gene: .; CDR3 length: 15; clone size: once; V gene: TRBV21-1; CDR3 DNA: TGTGCCAGCAGCAAGTCCAGGCGCCGCTCCTACGAGCAGTACTTC; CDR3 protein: CASSKSRRRSYEQYF
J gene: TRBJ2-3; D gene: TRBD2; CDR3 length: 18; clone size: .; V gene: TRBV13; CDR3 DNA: TGTGCCAGCAGCCCTAGGATGGTTATTGGGCTAGCGGGTGATACGCAGTATTTT; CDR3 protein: CASSPRMVIGLAGDTQYF
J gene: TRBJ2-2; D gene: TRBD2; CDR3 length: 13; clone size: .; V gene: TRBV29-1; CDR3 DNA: TGCAGCGTACCGGGACTAAACACCGGGGAGCTGTTTTTT; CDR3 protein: CSVPGLNTGELFF